The 27 T cell receptor beta chains listed next were all sequenced from one sample in a study of CD4+ T cells in melanoma. Sequencing was performed with immunoSEQ multiplex PCR; in TCRdb, only in-frame clones are kept and a portion is missing. Of about 120,000 clones in the sample, roughly 90% are singletons; the top ten hold roughly 3.3%. The sequenced sample was peripheral blood. These receptors all stem from a human donor with melanoma.

The rearrangement links TRBV11-2 to TRBJ2-1; TRBD2 matches 9 bases. The CDR3 spans 19 residues. The V gene end was trimmed by 0 bases and the J gene end by 3 bases; junction bases not matched to a gene: 12. Germline V gene lookup returns CDR1 SGHAT and CDR2 FQNNGV. Here the CDR3 reads CASSLEWLRWREGYNEQFF. DNA of the CDR3: TGTGCCAGCAGCTTAGAGTGGCTGAGGTGGCGGGAGGGCTACAATGAGCAGTTCTTC.

The rearrangement uses TRBV19 and TRBJ2-1; the D gene is possibly TRBD1 (6 bases). CDR3 length: 12 residues. Germline V CDR1 and CDR2: LNHDA, SQIVND (reference sequence). Trimming pared 3 bases from V and 7 bases from J, leaving 7 bases between. The CDR3 here is CASSIQGNEQFF. In DNA form, the CDR3 reads TGTGCCAGTAGTATCCAGGGGAATGAGCAGTTCTTC.

J is TRBJ2-3 and V is TRBV5-4; 12 bases fit TRBD2. The CDR3 loop spans 16 amino acids. Germline CDR1 SGHNT, CDR2 YYREEE (reference sequence). J lost 4 bases, V lost 0 bases, and 3 bases had no gene match. The CDR3 loop reads CASSLGTSGISDTQYF. The CDR3 region has the DNA TGTGCCAGCAGCTTGGGGACTAGCGGGATATCAGATACGCAGTATTTT.

The rearrangement joins TRBV9 to TRBJ1-4; D is unresolved. The CDR3 is made up of 17 amino acids. The V gene's germline CDR1 is SGDLS and CDR2 YYNGEE. V gave up 3 bases and J gave up 3 bases, with 18 bases separating them. This chain's CDR3 is CASSASLSIGANEKLFF. The CDR3 nucleotides read TGTGCCAGCAGCGCTTCCTTGTCAATCGGGGCTAATGAAAAACTGTTTTTT.

The chain couples TRBV25-1 to TRBJ2-7; TRBD1 agrees at 9 bases. The CDR3 contains 15 residues. Looked up from germline, CDR1 is MGHDK and CDR2 is SYGVNS. Trimming cost V 3 bases and J 1 base; bases outside gene matches: 4. The CDR3: CASSDAGTGSYEQYF. Here the CDR3 DNA reads TGTGCCAGCAGTGACGCCGGGACAGGGTCCTACGAGCAGTACTTC.

V is TRBV7-8 and J is TRBJ2-5; 10 bases align to TRBD2. Losses at the gene ends were 3 bases for V and 11 bases for J; bases not matched to a gene: 9. The CDR3 contains 14 residues. Germline lookup yields CDR1 SGHVS and CDR2 FQNEAQ. CDR3 nucleotides: TGTGCCAGCAGCTTGCTAGCGGGAGTACGTGAGCAGTACTTC. As protein: CASSLLAGVREQYF.

This chain joins TRBV7-2 and TRBJ1-2; possibly TRBD1 for D (5 bases). This CDR3 is built from 13 residues. V shed 2 bases and J shed 7 bases, with 11 bases lying between them. Germline assignment: CDR1 SGHTA and CDR2 FQGNSA. As DNA, the CDR3 is TGTGCCAGCAGCTTATCGAGGGGAGGTGGCTACACCTTC. Encoded protein: CASSLSRGGGYTF.

CDR3 residues: CSVQPEGASHKQYF. CDR3 nucleotide sequence: TGCAGCGTCCAACCCGAAGGGGCTAGCCATAAGCAGTACTTC. The chain uses TRBV29-1 and TRBJ2-7; either TRBD1 or TRBD2 may supply D (5 bases each). This CDR3 region has 14 residues. V lost 6 bases and J lost 8, with 23 bases in between. Germline values: CDR1 SQVTM, CDR2 ANQGSEA.

The CDR3 DNA sequence: TGTGCCAGCAGTGAACTAGCGGGCGAGTACAATGAGCAGTTCTTC. Amino acids: CASSELAGEYNEQFF. The rearrangement uses TRBV2 and TRBJ2-1; 8 nucleotides align to TRBD2. The CDR3 loop spans 15 amino acids. The V segment lost 2 bases and the J segment 4 bases; nucleotides outside the gene matches: 4. Germline lookup yields CDR1 SNHLY and CDR2 FYNNEI.

This rearrangement joins TRBV29-1 to TRBJ1-1, with D possibly being TRBD1 (5 bases). The CDR3 runs to 13 residues. Germline V gene data show CDR1 as SQVTM and CDR2 as ANQGSEA. Between the trimmed V and J ends, which lost 2 bases and 5 bases, there was a span of 12 bases. DNA of the CDR3: TGCAGCGTTGAACCCCAGGGTGGGACTGAAGCTTTCTTT. Protein product: CSVEPQGGTEAFF.

This chain connects TRBV29-1 to TRBJ2-2; 9 bases are a match to TRBD2. V lost 7 bases to trimming and J lost 5 bases; unmatched junction nucleotides: 8. Per the germline V gene, CDR1 is SQVTM and CDR2 is ANQGSEA. The CDR3 totals 14 residues. The CDR3 coding sequence is TGCAGCGCCGTAGCGGGAGAGGGGACCGGGGAGCTGTTTTTT. It is translated as CSAVAGEGTGELFF.

The genes are TRBV7-9 and TRBJ2-5, with D tentatively TRBD2 (6 bases). Germline-derived CDR1 and CDR2 are SEHNR and FQNEAQ (reference sequence). This CDR3 contains 17 residues. V was pared by 5 bases and J by 2 bases, with 21 bases between. The CDR3 is CASSARGTARPQETQYF. CDR3 in DNA: TGTGCCAGCAGCGCCCGCGGGACCGCCCGGCCGCAAGAGACCCAGTACTTC.

The rearrangement joins TRBV27 to TRBJ2-7; no firm D call. The V gene lost 6 bases and the J gene lost 6 bases, with 18 bases spanning the gap. This CDR3 is 14 amino acids long. Germline CDR1 and CDR2: MNHEY and SMNVEV (reference sequence). The CDR3 spells CASSPGSYLSEQYF. The DNA of the CDR3 is TGTGCCAGCAGCCCCGGGTCATACCTCTCCGAGCAGTACTTC.

CDR3 residues: CASSLAQGRTEAFF. CDR3 DNA: TGCGCCAGCAGCTTGGCCCAGGGTAGGACTGAAGCTTTCTTT. The chain employs TRBV5-1 and TRBJ1-1, with D tentatively TRBD1 (5 bases). V was cut by 0 bases and J by 5 bases, with 11 bases left in between. The CDR3 spans 14 residues. Germline CDR1 is SGHRS and CDR2 is YFSETQ.

This chain links TRBV5-1 with TRBJ2-2; D ambiguous. Germline V gene sequence: CDR1 SGHRS, CDR2 YFSETQ. The V end lost 0 bases, the J end lost 3 bases, and 3 bases lay between the germline ends. The CDR3 contains 13 residues. The CDR3 spells CASSLADTGELFF. The CDR3 nucleotides are TGCGCCAGCAGCTTGGCAGACACCGGGGAGCTGTTTTTT.

This clone has just a few counts. J is TRBJ2-3 and V is TRBV4-3; D perhaps matches TRBD1 (5 bases). V shed 0 bases and J shed 4 bases, with 11 bases lying between them. Germline values: CDR1 LGHNA, CDR2 YSLEER. The CDR3 sequence is 15 residues long. The CDR3 nucleotides are TGCGCCAGCAGCCAAGATCCCCAGGGTGCAGATACGCAGTATTTT. As protein: CASSQDPQGADTQYF.

The J gene is TRBJ2-5, the V gene TRBV7-9; 14 positions match TRBD2. Germline V gene lookup returns CDR1 SEHNR and CDR2 FQNEAQ (reference sequence). CDR3 length equals 18 residues. The V gene end was trimmed by 5 bases and the J gene end by 0 bases; junction bases not matched to a gene: 8. The CDR3 sequence: CASSQRTSGGRYQETQYF. Here the CDR3 DNA reads TGTGCCAGCAGCCAAAGGACTAGCGGGGGGCGGTACCAAGAGACCCAGTACTTC.

The table lists this clone with a count of one. The V call is TRBV2, the J call TRBJ2-7; TRBD1 might be the D (7 bases). Trimming shortened V by 2 bases and J by 3 bases, and 14 bases separated the two germline ends. The CDR3 sequence is 15 residues long. Germline-derived CDR1 and CDR2 are SNHLY and FYNNEI. The CDR3 DNA follows: TGTGCCAGCAGTGAAAGTCAGGGGGGCTACTACGAGCAGTACTTC. Its protein is CASSESQGGYYEQYF. Drawing the rest from reference TRBV2 and TRBJ2-7, the complete variable domain is EPEVTQTPSHQVTQMGQEVILRCVPISNHLYFYWYRQILGQKVEFLVSFYNNEISEKSEIFDDQFSVERPDGSNFTLKIRSTKLEDSAMYFCASSESQGGYYEQYFGPGTRLTVT.

The rearrangement joins TRBV5-5 to TRBJ1-5; D is unclear. The CDR3 extends over 14 amino acids. V lost 0 bases and J 0 bases, leaving 4 bases between the germline ends. The V gene's germline CDR1 is SGHKS and CDR2 YYEKEE (reference sequence). The CDR3 loop reads CASSLEGSNQPQHF. The CDR3 DNA sequence: TGTGCCAGCAGCTTGGAGGGTAGCAATCAGCCCCAGCATTTT.

This clone was found a few times. The rearrangement uses TRBV19 and TRBJ1-2; D might be TRBD1 (5 bases). CDR1 is LNHDA and CDR2 is SQIVND in the germline V gene (reference sequence). This CDR3 spans 14 amino acids. V was cut by 3 bases and J by 0 bases, with 8 bases left in between. The CDR3 loop reads CASSIGGANYGYTF. For the CDR3, the DNA is TGTGCCAGTAGTATTGGAGGGGCTAACTATGGCTACACCTTC.

The V and J genes are TRBV9 and TRBJ2-7; possible D gene TRBD1, 6 bases. The CDR3 spans 13 residues. Germline CDR1 and CDR2: SGDLS and YYNGEE. V lost 3 bases to trimming and J lost 7 bases, with 14 bases between them. In DNA, the CDR3 is TGTGCCAGCAGCGAACAGGGCCCAGGGGAGCAGTACTTC. Amino acid sequence: CASSEQGPGEQYF. The full variable domain, in which reference TRBV9 and TRBJ2-7 provide the parts outside the CDR3, is DSGVTQTPKHLITATGQRVTLRCSPRSGDLSVYWYQQSLDQGLQFLIQYYNGEERAKGNILERFSAQQFPDLHSELNLSSLELGDSALYFCASSEQGPGEQYFGPGTRLTVT.

The chain joins TRBV28 to TRBJ1-2, with 7 bases fitting TRBD1. Germline loops: CDR1 MDHEN, CDR2 SYDVKM. Trimming cost V 6 bases and J 8 bases; bases outside gene matches: 9. This CDR3 has 13 amino acids. This CDR3 reads CASRVQGVQGYTF. The CDR3 nucleotides are TGTGCCAGCAGGGTGCAGGGGGTTCAAGGCTACACCTTC.

The chain has TRBV7-8 and TRBJ2-1; D remains ambiguous. This CDR3 is built from 15 residues. From germline, CDR1 is SGHVS and CDR2 FQNEAQ. Trimming left V 5 bases short and J 1 base short, with 12 bases between. The CDR3 nucleotides read TGTGCCAGCAGCCTACTGTTAGGGTCCTACAATGAGCAGTTCTTC. Its protein product is CASSLLLGSYNEQFF.

This chain joins TRBV5-4 and TRBJ1-3; possible D gene TRBD1, 6 bases. There are 15 residues in the CDR3. Germline V gene data show CDR1 as SGHNT and CDR2 as YYREEE (reference sequence). V was shortened by 4 bases and J by 3 bases, with 14 bases between the two germline ends. The CDR3 loop reads CASSLQGVVGNTIYF. The CDR3 nucleotides are TGTGCCAGCAGCCTACAGGGCGTTGTTGGAAACACCATATATTTT.

The chain joins TRBV27 to TRBJ2-1, with 14 bases matching TRBD2. The CDR3 totals 15 residues. Germline V gives CDR1 MNHEY, CDR2 SMNVEV (reference sequence). The V gene end was trimmed by 6 bases and the J gene end by 9 bases; junction bases not matched to a gene: 7. DNA of the CDR3: TGTGCCAGCAGGGGACTAGCGGGAGATAGAGGTGAGCAGTTCTTC. Amino acid sequence: CASRGLAGDRGEQFF.

The chain recombines TRBV28 with TRBJ2-7; 9 bases fit TRBD1. From germline, CDR1 is MDHEN and CDR2 SYDVKM. Trimming at V came to 6 bases and at J to 3 bases, leaving 6 bases not matched to a gene. The CDR3 has 14 residues. The CDR3 is CASSLQGALYEQYF. The CDR3 DNA follows: TGTGCCAGCAGCCTACAGGGGGCCCTCTACGAGCAGTACTTC.

This CDR3 is CASSGGGYSGNTIYF. The DNA of the CDR3 is TGTGCCAGCTCGGGAGGGGGATACTCTGGAAACACCATATATTTT. V is TRBV28 and J is TRBJ1-3; D possibly corresponds to TRBD1 (6 bases). The V and J ends lost 8 bases and 0 bases respectively, with 14 bases between them. The CDR3 spans 15 residues. CDR1 is MDHEN, CDR2 SYDVKM, per germline. The full variable domain, rest sourced from reference TRBV28 and TRBJ1-3, is DVKVTQSSRYLVKRTGEKVFLECVQDMDHENMFWYRQDPGLGLRLIYFSYDVKMKEKGDIPEGYSVSREKKERFSLILESASTNQTSMYLCASSGGGYSGNTIYFGEGSWLTVV.